This T cell receptor (beta chain) emerged from a study of identical twins. The CDR3 is made up of 12 amino acids. Germline V gene sequence: CDR1 SQVTM, CDR2 ANQGSEA. Trimming pared 6 bases from V and 0 bases from J, leaving 6 bases between. In TCRdb, the 5' RACE reads were re-called with MiXCR into one record per CDR3 protein. The table lists 350,000 to 600,000 distinct CDR3 sequences, 12% to 15% of them singletons. This clonotype occurred many times. The same sample was also studied in work on yellow fever vaccine responses in identical twins.

The rearrangement joins TRBV29-1 to TRBJ2-1; D ambiguous. The specimen was CD4+ T cells sorted from blood. This TCR came from a woman aged 18 to 35 in good health. The CDR3 bases are TGCAGCGTGTCCGTCTCCTACAATGAGCAGTTCTTC. Protein product: CSVSVSYNEQFF.